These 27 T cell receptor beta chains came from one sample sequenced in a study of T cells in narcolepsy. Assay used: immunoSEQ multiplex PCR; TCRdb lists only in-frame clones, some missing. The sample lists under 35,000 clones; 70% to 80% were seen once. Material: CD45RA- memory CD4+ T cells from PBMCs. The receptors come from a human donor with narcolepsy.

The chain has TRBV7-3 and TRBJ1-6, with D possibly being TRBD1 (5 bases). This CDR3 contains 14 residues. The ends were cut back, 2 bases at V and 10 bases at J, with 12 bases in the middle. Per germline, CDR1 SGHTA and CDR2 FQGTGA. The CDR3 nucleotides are TGTGCCAGCAGCTTAGAGGGGTCAGGGTCACCCCTCCACTTT. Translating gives CASSLEGSGSPLHF.

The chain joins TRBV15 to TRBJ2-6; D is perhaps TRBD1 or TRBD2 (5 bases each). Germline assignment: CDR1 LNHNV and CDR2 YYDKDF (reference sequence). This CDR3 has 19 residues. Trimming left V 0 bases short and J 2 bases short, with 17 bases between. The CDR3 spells CATSRDQRGSFTGANVLTF. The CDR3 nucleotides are TGTGCCACCAGCAGAGATCAGAGGGGTAGCTTTACTGGGGCCAACGTCCTGACTTTC.

The CDR3 nucleotides are TGTGCCTGGAACCCCGGGACACCATCCTACGAGCAGTACTTC. Its protein is CAWNPGTPSYEQYF. The chain joins TRBV30 to TRBJ2-7; D is possibly TRBD1 (6 bases). Germline CDR1 reads GTSNPN; CDR2 reads SVGIG (reference sequence). This CDR3 spans 14 amino acids. V lost 4 bases to trimming and J lost 1 base, with 14 bases between them.

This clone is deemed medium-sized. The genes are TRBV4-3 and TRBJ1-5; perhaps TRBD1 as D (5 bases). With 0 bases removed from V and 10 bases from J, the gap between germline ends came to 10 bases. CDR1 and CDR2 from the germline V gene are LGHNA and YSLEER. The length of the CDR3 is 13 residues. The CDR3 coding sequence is TGCGCCAGCAGCCAAGAACAGGTAACTCCCCAGCATTTT. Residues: CASSQEQVTPQHF.

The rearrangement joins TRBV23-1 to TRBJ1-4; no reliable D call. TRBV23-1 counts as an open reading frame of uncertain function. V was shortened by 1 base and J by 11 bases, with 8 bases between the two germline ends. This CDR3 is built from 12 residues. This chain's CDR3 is CASSQLRRKLFF. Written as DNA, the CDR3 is TGCGCCAGCAGTCAATTACGACGCAAACTGTTTTTT.

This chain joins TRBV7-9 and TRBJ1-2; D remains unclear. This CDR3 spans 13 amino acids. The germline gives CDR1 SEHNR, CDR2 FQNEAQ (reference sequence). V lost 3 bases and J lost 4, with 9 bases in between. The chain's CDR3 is CASSFPGAYGYTF. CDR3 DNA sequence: TGTGCCAGCAGCTTTCCAGGCGCCTATGGCTACACCTTC.

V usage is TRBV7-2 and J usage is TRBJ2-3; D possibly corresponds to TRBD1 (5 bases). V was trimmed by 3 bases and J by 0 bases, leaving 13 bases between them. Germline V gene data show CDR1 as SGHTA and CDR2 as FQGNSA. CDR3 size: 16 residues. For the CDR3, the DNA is TGTGCCAGCAGCTTGATCCGACAGACAAGCACAGATACGCAGTATTTT. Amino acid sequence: CASSLIRQTSTDTQYF.

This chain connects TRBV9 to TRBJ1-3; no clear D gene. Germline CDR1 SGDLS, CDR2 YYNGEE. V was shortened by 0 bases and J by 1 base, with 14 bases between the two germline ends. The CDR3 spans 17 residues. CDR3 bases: TGTGCCAGCAGCGTAGAGTCCCGGCGGCGTTCTGGAAACACCATATATTTT. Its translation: CASSVESRRRSGNTIYF.

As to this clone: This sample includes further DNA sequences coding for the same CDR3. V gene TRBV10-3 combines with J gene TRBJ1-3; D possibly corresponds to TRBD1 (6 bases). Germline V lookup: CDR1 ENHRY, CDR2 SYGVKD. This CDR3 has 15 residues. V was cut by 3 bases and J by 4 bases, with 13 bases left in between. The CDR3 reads CAISDRGGGGNTIYF. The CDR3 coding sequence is TGTGCCATCAGTGACAGGGGTGGAGGAGGAAACACCATATATTTT.

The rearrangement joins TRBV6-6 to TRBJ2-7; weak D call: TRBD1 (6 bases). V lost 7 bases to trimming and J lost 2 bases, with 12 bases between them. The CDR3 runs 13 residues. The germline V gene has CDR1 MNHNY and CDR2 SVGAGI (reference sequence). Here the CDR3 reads CASTSDRTYEQYF. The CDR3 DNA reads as TGTGCCAGCACCTCAGACAGGACCTACGAGCAGTACTTC.

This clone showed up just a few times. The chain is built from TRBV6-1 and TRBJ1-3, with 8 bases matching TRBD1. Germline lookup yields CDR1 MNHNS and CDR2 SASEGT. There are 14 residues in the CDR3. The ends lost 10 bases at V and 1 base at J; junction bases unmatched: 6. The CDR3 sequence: CATSDRGSGNTIYF. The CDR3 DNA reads TGTGCCACCTCCGACAGGGGATCTGGAAACACCATATATTTT.

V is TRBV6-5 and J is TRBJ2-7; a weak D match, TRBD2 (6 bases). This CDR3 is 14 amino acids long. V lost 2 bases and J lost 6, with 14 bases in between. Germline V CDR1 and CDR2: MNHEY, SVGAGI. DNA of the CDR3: TGTGCCAGCAGTTACGTCGGGGGTCAGAGCGAGCAGTACTTC. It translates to CASSYVGGQSEQYF.

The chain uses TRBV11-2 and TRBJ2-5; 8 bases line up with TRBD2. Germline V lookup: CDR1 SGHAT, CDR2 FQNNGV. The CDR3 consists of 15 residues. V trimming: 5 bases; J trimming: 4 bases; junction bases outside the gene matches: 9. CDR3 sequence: CASSIGLASTETQYF. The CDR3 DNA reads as TGTGCCAGCAGCATCGGACTAGCTAGCACAGAGACCCAGTACTTC.

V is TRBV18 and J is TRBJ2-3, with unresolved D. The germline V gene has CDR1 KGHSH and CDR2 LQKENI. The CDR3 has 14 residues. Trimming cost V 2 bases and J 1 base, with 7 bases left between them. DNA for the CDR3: TGTGCCAGCTCACCAGTTTCGGGCACAGATACGCAGTATTTT. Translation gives CASSPVSGTDTQYF.

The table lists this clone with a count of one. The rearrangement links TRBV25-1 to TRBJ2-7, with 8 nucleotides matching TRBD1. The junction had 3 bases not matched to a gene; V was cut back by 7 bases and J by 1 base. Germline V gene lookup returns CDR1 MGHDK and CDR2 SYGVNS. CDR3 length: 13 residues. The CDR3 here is CASNRQGSYEQYF. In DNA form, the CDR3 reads TGTGCCAGCAACCGACAGGGGTCCTACGAGCAGTACTTC.

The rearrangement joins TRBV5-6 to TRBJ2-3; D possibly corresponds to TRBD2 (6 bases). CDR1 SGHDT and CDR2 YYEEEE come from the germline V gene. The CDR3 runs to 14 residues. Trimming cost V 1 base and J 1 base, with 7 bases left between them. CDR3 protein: CASSLWGGTDTQYF. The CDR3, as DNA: TGTGCCAGCAGCTTGTGGGGGGGCACAGATACGCAGTATTTT.

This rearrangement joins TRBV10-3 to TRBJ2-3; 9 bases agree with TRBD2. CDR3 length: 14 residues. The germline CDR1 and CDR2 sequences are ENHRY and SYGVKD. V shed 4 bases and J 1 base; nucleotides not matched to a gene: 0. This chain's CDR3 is CAISGTSGTDTQYF. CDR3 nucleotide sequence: TGTGCCATCAGTGGGACTAGCGGCACAGATACGCAGTATTTT.

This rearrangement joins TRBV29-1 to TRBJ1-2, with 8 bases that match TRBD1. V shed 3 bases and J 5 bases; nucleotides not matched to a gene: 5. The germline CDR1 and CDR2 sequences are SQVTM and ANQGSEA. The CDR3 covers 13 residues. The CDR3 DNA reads TGCAGCGTTGAGGACAGGGACCGATATGGCTACACCTTC. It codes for CSVEDRDRYGYTF.

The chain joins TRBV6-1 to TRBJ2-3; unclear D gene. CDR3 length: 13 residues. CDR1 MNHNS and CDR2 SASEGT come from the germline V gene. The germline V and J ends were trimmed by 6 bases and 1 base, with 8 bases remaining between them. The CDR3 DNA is TGTGCCAGCAGGAGTTCCGGCACAGATACGCAGTATTTT. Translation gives CASRSSGTDTQYF.

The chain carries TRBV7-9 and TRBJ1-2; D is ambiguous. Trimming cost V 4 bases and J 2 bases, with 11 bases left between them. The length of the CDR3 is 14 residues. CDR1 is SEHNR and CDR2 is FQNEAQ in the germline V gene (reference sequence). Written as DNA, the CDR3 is TGTGCCAGCAGCTCCCAAGGTTGGAACTATGGCTACACCTTC. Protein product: CASSSQGWNYGYTF. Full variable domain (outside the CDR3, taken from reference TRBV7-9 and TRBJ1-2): DTGVSQNPRHKITKRGQNVTFRCDPISEHNRLYWYRQTLGQGPEFLTYFQNEAQLEKSRLLSDRFSAERPKGSFSTLEIQRTEQGDSAMYLCASSSQGWNYGYTFGSGTRLTVV.

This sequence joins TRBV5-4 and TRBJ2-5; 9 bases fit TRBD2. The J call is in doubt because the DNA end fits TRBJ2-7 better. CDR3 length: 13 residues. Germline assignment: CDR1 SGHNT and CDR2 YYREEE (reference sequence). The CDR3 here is CASSLAGGDEQYF. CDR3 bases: TGTGCCAGCAGCTTAGCGGGAGGCGACGAGCAGTACTTC.

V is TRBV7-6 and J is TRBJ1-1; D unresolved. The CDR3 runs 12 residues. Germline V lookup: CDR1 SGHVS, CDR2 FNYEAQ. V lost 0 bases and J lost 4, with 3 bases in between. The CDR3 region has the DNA TGTGCCAGCAGCTTAGCGACCACTGAAGCTTTCTTT. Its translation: CASSLATTEAFF.

The CDR3 protein is CASSPGTLSAAEQYF. DNA of the CDR3: TGTGCCAGCAGCCCCGGGACACTATCAGCGGCCGAGCAGTACTTC. The chain employs TRBV9 and TRBJ2-7, with D perhaps TRBD1 (6 bases). CDR3 length: 15 amino acids. Trimming left V 4 bases short and J 6 bases short, with 20 bases between. Germline V gives CDR1 SGDLS, CDR2 YYNGEE.

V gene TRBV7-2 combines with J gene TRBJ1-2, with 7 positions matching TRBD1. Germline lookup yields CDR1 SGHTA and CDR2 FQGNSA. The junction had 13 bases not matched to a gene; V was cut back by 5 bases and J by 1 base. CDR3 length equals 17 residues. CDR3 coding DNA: TGTGCCAGCAGCCCTTTTTTGACCGGGACAGATAACTATGGCTACACCTTC. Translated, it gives CASSPFLTGTDNYGYTF.

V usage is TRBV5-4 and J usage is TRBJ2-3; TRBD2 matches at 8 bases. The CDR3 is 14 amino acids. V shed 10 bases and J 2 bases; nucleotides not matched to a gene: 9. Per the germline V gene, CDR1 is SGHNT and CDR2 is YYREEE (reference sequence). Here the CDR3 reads CASEVAGYTDTQYF. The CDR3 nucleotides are TGTGCCTCCGAGGTAGCGGGGTACACAGATACGCAGTATTTT.

CDR3 coding DNA: TGTGCCTGGGCGGGGCAACTTTTTAATGAGCAGTTCTTC. This translates into CAWAGQLFNEQFF. The chain links TRBV30 to TRBJ2-1; TRBD2 is a possible D gene (6 bases). Germline values: CDR1 GTSNPN, CDR2 SVGIG (reference sequence). V lost 5 bases and J 7 bases, leaving 15 bases between the germline ends. This CDR3 comprises 13 residues.

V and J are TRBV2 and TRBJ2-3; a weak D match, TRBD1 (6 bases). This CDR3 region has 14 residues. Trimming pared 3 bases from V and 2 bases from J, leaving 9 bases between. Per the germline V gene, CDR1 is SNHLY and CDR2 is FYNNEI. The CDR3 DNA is TGTGCCAGCAGTGATAGGGGGAACACAGATACGCAGTATTTT. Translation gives CASSDRGNTDTQYF.